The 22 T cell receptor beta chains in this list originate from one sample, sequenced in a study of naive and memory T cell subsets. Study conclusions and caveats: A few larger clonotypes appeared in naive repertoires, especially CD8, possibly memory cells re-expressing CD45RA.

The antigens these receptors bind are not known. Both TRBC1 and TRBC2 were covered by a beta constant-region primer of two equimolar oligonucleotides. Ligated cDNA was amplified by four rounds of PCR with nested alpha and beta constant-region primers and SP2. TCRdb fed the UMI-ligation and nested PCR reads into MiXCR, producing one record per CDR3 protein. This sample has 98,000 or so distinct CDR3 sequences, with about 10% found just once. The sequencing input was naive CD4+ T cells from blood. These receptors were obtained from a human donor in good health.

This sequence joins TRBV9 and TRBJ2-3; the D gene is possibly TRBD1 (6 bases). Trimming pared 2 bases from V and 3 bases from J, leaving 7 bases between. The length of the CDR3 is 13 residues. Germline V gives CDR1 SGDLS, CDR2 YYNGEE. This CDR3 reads CASSVQGTDTQYF. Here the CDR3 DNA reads TGTGCCAGCAGCGTCCAGGGGACAGATACGCAGTATTTT.

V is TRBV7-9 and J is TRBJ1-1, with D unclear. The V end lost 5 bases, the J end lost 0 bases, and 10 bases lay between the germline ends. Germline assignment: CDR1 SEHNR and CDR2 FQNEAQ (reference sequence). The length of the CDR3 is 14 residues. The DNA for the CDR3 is TGTGCCAGCAGCGTAAACAACATGAACACTGAAGCTTTCTTT. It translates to CASSVNNMNTEAFF.

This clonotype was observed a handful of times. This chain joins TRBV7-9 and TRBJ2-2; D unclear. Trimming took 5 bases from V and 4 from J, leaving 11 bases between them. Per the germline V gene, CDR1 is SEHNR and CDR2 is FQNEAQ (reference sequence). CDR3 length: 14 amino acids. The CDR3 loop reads CASSTTASTGELFF. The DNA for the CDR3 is TGTGCCAGCAGCACGACGGCATCCACCGGGGAGCTGTTTTTT.

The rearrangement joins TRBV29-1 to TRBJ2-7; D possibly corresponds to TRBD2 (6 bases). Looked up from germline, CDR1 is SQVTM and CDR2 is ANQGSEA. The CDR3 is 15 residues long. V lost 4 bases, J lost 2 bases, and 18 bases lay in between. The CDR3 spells CSVAQPRGKTYEQYF. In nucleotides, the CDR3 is TGCAGCGTTGCCCAGCCCCGGGGGAAAACCTACGAGCAGTACTTC.

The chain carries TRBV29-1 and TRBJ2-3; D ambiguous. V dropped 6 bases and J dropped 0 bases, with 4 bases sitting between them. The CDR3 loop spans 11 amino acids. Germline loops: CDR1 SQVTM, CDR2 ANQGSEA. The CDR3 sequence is CSVRSTDTQYF. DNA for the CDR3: TGCAGCGTGAGGAGCACAGATACGCAGTATTTT.

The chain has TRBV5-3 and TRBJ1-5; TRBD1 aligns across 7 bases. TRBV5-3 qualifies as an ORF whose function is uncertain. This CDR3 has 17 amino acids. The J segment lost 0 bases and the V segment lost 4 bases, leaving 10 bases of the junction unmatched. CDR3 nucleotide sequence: TGTGCCAGAAGCGCGACGGGACAGATGTATAGCAATCAGCCCCAGCATTTT. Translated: CARSATGQMYSNQPQHF.

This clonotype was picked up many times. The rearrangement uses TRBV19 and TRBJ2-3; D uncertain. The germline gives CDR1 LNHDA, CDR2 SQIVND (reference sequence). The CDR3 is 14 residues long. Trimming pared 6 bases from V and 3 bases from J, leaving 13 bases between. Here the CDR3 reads CASRLGLRTDTQYF. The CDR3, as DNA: TGTGCCAGTAGGCTTGGATTGAGGACAGATACGCAGTATTTT.

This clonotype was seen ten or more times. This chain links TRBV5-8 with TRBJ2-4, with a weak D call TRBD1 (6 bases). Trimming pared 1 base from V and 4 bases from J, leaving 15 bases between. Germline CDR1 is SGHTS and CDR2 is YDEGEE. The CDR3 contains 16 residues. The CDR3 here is CASSLSLRTEKNIQYF. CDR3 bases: TGTGCCAGCAGCTTGTCCCTCCGGACAGAGAAAAACATTCAGTACTTC.

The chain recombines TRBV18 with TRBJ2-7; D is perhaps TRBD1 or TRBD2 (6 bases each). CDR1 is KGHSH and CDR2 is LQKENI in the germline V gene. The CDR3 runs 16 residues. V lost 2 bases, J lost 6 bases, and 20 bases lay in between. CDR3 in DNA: TGTGCCAGCTCACCAGGTGGTTCGGGGGCCGGGGGCGAGCAGTACTTC. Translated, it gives CASSPGGSGAGGEQYF. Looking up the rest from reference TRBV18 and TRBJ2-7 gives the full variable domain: NAGVMQNPRHLVRRRGQEARLRCSPMKGHSHVYWYRQLPEEGLKFMVYLQKENIIDESGMPKERFSAEFPKEGPSILRIQQVVRGDSAAYFCASSPGGSGAGGEQYFGPGTRLTVT.

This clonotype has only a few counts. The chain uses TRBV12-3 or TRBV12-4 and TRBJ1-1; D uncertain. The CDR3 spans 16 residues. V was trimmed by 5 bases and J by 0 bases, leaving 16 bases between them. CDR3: CASSHPGRGLNTEAFF. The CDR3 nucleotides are TGTGCCAGCAGTCACCCGGGCCGAGGTCTGAACACTGAAGCTTTCTTT.

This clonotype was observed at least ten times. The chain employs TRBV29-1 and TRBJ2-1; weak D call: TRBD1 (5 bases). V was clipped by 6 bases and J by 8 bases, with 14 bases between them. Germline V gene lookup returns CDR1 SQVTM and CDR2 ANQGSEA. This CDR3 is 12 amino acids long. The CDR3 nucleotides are TGCAGCGTGGACACCGTTGGGGATGAGCAGTTCTTC. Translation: CSVDTVGDEQFF.

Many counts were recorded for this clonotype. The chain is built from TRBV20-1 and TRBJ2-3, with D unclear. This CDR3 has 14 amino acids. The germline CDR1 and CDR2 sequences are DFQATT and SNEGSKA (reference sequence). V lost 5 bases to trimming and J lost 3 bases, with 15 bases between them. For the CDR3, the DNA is TGCAGTGCTCCACCGGGTCCCACGACAGATACGCAGTATTTT. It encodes CSAPPGPTTDTQYF.

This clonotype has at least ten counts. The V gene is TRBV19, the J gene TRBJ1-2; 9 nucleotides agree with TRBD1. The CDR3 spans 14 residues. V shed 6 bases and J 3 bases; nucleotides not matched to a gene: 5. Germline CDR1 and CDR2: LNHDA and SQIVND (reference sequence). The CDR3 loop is CASSRQGGDYGYTF. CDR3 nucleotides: TGTGCCAGTAGCAGACAGGGGGGCGACTATGGCTACACCTTC.

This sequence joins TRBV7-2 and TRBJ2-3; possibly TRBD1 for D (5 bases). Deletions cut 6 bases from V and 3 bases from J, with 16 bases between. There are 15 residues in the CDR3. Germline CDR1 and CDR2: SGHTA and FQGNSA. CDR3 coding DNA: TGTGCCAGCAGATTGCAGGGCATTGGGACAGATACGCAGTATTTT. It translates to CASRLQGIGTDTQYF. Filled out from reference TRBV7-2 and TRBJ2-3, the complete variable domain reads GAGVSQSPSNKVTEKGKDVELRCDPISGHTALYWYRQSLGQGLEFLIYFQGNSAPDKSGLPSDRFSAERTGGSVSTLTIQRTQQEDSAVYLCASRLQGIGTDTQYFGPGTRLTVL.

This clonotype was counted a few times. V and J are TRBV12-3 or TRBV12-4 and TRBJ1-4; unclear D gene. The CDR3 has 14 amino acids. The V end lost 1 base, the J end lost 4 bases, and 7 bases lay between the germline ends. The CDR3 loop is CASSLGHSNEKLFF. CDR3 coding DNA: TGTGCCAGCAGTTTAGGGCACAGTAATGAAAAACTGTTTTTT.

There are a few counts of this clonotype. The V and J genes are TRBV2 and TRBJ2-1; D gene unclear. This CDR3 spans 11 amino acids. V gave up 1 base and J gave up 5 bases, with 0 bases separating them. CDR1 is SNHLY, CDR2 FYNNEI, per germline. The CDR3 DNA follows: TGTGCCAGCAGTGAAGACAATGAGCAGTTCTTC. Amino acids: CASSEDNEQFF.

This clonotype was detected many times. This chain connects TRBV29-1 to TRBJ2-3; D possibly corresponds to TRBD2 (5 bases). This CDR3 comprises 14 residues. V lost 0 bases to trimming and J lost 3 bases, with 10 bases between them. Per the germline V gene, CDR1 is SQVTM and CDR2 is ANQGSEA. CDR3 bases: TGCAGCGTTGAAGATCGCCTAGCAACAGATACGCAGTATTTT. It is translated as CSVEDRLATDTQYF.

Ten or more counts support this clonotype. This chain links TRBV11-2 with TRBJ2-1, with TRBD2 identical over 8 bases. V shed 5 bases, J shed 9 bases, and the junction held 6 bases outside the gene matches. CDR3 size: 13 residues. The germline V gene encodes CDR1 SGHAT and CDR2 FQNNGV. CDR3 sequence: CASSHAGGGEQFF. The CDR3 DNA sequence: TGTGCCAGCAGCCACGCCGGGGGGGGTGAGCAGTTCTTC.

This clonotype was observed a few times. DNA of the CDR3: TGTGCCAGCAGTGTATCGGATCAGCCCCAGCATTTT. Its protein is CASSVSDQPQHF. The chain has TRBV2 and TRBJ1-5; D remains ambiguous. In germline, CDR1 is SNHLY, CDR2 FYNNEI. This CDR3 region has 12 residues. Trimming removed 4 bases at V and 5 bases at J, with 6 bases between.

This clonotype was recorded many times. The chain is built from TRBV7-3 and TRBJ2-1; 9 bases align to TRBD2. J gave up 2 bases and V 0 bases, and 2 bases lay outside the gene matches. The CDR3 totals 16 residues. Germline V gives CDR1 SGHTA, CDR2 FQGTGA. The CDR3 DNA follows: TGTGCCAGCAGCTTAACTAGCGGGAGCACCTACAATGAGCAGTTCTTC. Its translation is CASSLTSGSTYNEQFF.

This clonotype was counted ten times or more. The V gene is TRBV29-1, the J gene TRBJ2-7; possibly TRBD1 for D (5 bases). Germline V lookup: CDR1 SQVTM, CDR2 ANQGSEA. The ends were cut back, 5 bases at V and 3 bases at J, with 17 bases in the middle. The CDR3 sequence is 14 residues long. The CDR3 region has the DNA TGCAGCGTTCGAGTGGACGGACAAAACTACGAGCAGTACTTC. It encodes CSVRVDGQNYEQYF.

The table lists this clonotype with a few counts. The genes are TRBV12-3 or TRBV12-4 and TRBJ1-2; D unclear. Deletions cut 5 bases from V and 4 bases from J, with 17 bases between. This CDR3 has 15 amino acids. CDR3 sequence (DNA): TGTGCCAGCAGTGTAAGCGTTCCGTTGTCCTATGGCTACACCTTC. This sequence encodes CASSVSVPLSYGYTF.